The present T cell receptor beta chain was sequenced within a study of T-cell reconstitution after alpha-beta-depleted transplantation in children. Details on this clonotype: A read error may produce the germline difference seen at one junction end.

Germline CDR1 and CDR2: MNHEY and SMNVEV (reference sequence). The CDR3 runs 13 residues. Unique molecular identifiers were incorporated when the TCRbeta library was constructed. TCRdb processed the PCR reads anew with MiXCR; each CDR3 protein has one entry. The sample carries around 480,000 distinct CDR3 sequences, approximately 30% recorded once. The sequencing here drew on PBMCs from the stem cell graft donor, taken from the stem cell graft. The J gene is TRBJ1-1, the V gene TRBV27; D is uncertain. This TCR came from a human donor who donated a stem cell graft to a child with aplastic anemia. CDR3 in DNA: TGTGCCAGCAGTTGGGAAGGGTCCACTGAAGATTTCTTT. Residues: CASSWEGSTEDFF.